The clone carrying this T cell receptor (beta chain) was observed a few times. The target antigen is unknown. The sample belongs to a study of persistence of HIV-infected CD4 T cells. Cells were stimulated with overlapping HIV-1 Gag 15-mer peptides. CD40L-negative CD69-negative CD45RO-high memory CD4+ T cells were sorted as populations depleted of antigen-responding cells. Before stimulation, PBMCs underwent CD8+ T cell depletion. The immunoSEQ assay was version 4, run in survey mode. The method was immunoSEQ multiplex PCR; TCRdb's version includes in-frame clones alone and lacks a portion of them. The repertoire holds about 64,000 clones, with about 77% as singletons. This specimen was CD4+ T cells sorted from PBMCs after approximately 20-hour stimulation, taken from a patient who received antiretroviral therapy. The source of this sequence is an adult man with HIV who was CMV-seropositive.

The CDR3 sequence: CATSGAGVPTNEKLFF. CDR3 nucleotides: TGTGCCACCAGCGGCGCCGGGGTCCCAACTAATGAAAAACTGTTTTTT. The chain uses TRBV15 and TRBJ1-4; D remains ambiguous. Between the trimmed V and J ends, which lost 5 bases and 0 bases, there was a span of 13 bases. The germline V gene encodes CDR1 LNHNV and CDR2 YYDKDF (reference sequence). CDR3 size: 16 residues.